The 5 T cell receptor beta chains below all came from one sample that was sequenced in a study of identical twins. TCRdb reprocessed the 5' RACE reads via MiXCR and lists one record per CDR3 protein. The repertoire includes 700,000 or so distinct CDR3 sequences, 8.5% to 9.5% of them detected once, and 0.75% to 1% sits in the top ten. The same specimen was also included in a second study, on yellow fever vaccine responses in identical twins.

The sequenced sample was PBMCs. The receptors here all came from a woman between 18 and 30 years old in good health.

This clonotype came up many times. This chain links TRBV29-1 with TRBJ2-7, with 10 bases lining up with TRBD1. Trimming at V came to 7 bases and at J to 5 bases, leaving 11 bases not matched to a gene. From germline, CDR1 is SQVTM and CDR2 ANQGSEA. The CDR3 has 14 residues. In nucleotides, the CDR3 is TGCAGCGCCTCCGGGACAGGGGCCCTCCACGAGCAGTACTTC. It specifies CSASGTGALHEQYF.

This clonotype was observed a few times. The gene calls are TRBV20-1 and TRBJ1-6, with D perhaps matching TRBD1 (6 bases). In germline, CDR1 is DFQATT, CDR2 SNEGSKA (reference sequence). CDR3 length: 13 residues. Trimming pared 6 bases from V and 6 bases from J, leaving 12 bases between. CDR3 in DNA: TGCAGTGCGGAAGGACAGCCTAATTCACCCCTCCACTTT. Translation gives CSAEGQPNSPLHF.

Worth noting for this clonotype: A junction end diverges from the germline sequence, so it may reflect a read error. The chain joins TRBV12-3 or TRBV12-4 to TRBJ2-6, with 9 positions matching TRBD1. The CDR3 covers 12 residues. For the CDR3, the DNA is TGCGGGACAGGGACTGGGGCCAACGTCCTGACTTTC. This gives the protein CGTGTGANVLTF.

The genes are TRBV29-1 and TRBJ2-5, with no clear D. The CDR3 length is 13 residues. The germline gives CDR1 SQVTM, CDR2 ANQGSEA. Trimming removed 3 bases from V and 5 bases from J, with 13 bases in between. The CDR3 bases are TGCAGCGTTGAGGGGATAGTGTGGGAGACCCAGTACTTC. Translating it yields CSVEGIVWETQYF.

The chain combines TRBV2 with TRBJ2-3; D call uncertain. The CDR3 runs to 14 residues. Germline lookup yields CDR1 SNHLY and CDR2 FYNNEI. V lost 10 bases to trimming and J lost 2 bases, with 16 bases between them. The CDR3 bases are TGTGCCAACAAAGGCAGACTCCCCACAGATACGCAGTATTTT. Translation gives CANKGRLPTDTQYF.